This T cell receptor (beta chain) was sequenced for a study of technical replicates of blood from a few donors. Using immunoSEQ multiplex PCR, the repertoire was profiled, and TCRdb retains in-frame clones only, with some absent. The table includes tens of thousands of clones, roughly 96% detected once. This clone was detected once. CDR1 and CDR2 (germline): MGHRA, YSYEKL. CDR3 length: 16 residues. V was pared by 3 bases and J by 7 bases, with 19 bases between. This receptor was obtained from a human donor in good health. The rearrangement joins TRBV4-1 to TRBJ2-1, with D tentatively TRBD2 (6 bases). The sequenced sample was T cells isolated from PBMCs. The DNA of the CDR3 is TGCGCCAGCAGCCAGCCGACTAGGATACTGGGGAATGAGCAGTTCTTC. Its protein product is CASSQPTRILGNEQFF.